The rows below give T cell receptor beta chains drawn from one sample of a study of blood T cell repertoires in COVID-19. This table comes from immunoSEQ multiplex PCR, and its TCRdb copy is limited to in-frame clones, with some not included. The sample gives roughly 200,000 clones, around 83% of which show up once; roughly an eighth is in the top ten. Source material: peripheral blood. All receptors come from a human donor in a cohort sampled during active COVID-19. The CDR3 runs from the conserved cysteine through the conserved F or W. Fields, in order: CDR3 DNA, CDR3 protein, clone size, J gene, D gene, V gene. The D gene is left open where the match is weak. Size is omitted from some rows. Given values are once, few, many or a class for expanded clones.

TGTGCCAGCAGCCTACAGGGGTCCTACAATGAGCAGTTCTTC | CASSLQGSYNEQFF | . | TRBJ2-1 | TRBD1 | TRBV27
TGTGCCAGCAGCTTAGCGGGACAGGGCCTCTCCTACGAGCAGTACTTC | CASSLAGQGLSYEQYF | . | TRBJ2-7 | TRBD1 | TRBV7-2
TGTGCCAGCAGCTTCATGGGTGGAGGGTATGGCTACACCTTC | CASSFMGGGYGYTF | . | TRBJ1-2 | . | TRBV7-8
TGTGCCAGCAGCCAACCTCACAATGAGCAGTTCTTC | CASSQPHNEQFF | . | TRBJ2-1 | . | TRBV3-1/TRBV3-2
TGTGCCTGGAGTGCCTGGGGACAGGGGCCGTATAATCGCCCCTACGAGCAGTACTTC | CAWSAWGQGPYNRPYEQYF | . | TRBJ2-7 | TRBD1 | TRBV30
TGTGCCAGCTCTTGGGGGGGCGGGACCCTATACAATGAGCAGTTCTTC | CASSWGGGTLYNEQFF | . | TRBJ2-1 | . | TRBV27
TGTGCCAGCAGCCCCAGGGCGGTCTGGTCACCCCTCCACTTT | CASSPRAVWSPLHF | . | TRBJ1-6 | . | TRBV7-9
TGTGCCAGCAGCAAAATTAGTGGGGCCCGCAATCAGCCCCAGCATTTT | CASSKISGARNQPQHF | . | TRBJ1-5 | . | TRBV21-1
TGTGCCAGCAGCTTGGAGCGGGAGCACTACGAAGGGCAGTACTTC | CASSLEREHYEGQYF | . | TRBJ2-7 | TRBD2 | TRBV5-4
TGTGCCAGCTCCCTAAGGACAGAAAACAATGAGCAGTTCTTC | CASSLRTENNEQFF | . | TRBJ2-1 | . | TRBV18
TGTGCCAGCAGCTTGGAAAGAGCCGAGCAGTACTTC | CASSLERAEQYF | . | TRBJ2-7 | . | TRBV5-6
TGTGCCAGCAGCCTTAGCGGGAGACGCGGTGGGGCCAACGTCCTGACTTTC | CASSLSGRRGGANVLTF | . | TRBJ2-6 | TRBD2 | TRBV4-2
TGTGCCAGCAGCTTTTTGACTAGCCAAGAGACCCAGTACTTC | CASSFLTSQETQYF | once | TRBJ2-5 | . | TRBV7-9
TGTGCCAGCAGCTCAGGGATGGATCAGCCCCAGCATTTT | CASSSGMDQPQHF | few | TRBJ1-5 | . | TRBV5-6
TGTGCCAGTAGTATAGAGGATGCGGGCAACCCGCCCCAGCATTTT | CASSIEDAGNPPQHF | . | TRBJ1-5 | . | TRBV19
TGTGCCTGGAGTGGCTATCGAGGTCGGTTCTTC | CAWSGYRGRFF | . | TRBJ2-1 | . | TRBV30
TGTGCCAGCAGCTTAGGGACTAGCGCTTACAATGAGCAGTTCTTC | CASSLGTSAYNEQFF | . | TRBJ2-1 | TRBD2 | TRBV7-8
TGCGCCAGCAGCTTGGCCATGACAGGGGAGGGTCAAGAGACCCAGTACTTC | CASSLAMTGEGQETQYF | . | TRBJ2-5 | . | TRBV5-1
TGTGCCACCAGTGAGGCGGGTAGTGGAAGCAATCAGCCCCAGCATTTT | CATSEAGSGSNQPQHF | . | TRBJ1-5 | . | TRBV24-1
TGTGCCAGCAGTCCGCAGGGGACTAGCGGCTACAATGAGCAGTTCTTC | CASSPQGTSGYNEQFF | . | TRBJ2-1 | TRBD2 | TRBV27
TGTGCCAGCAGCGCATATCCAAATCCGGGCACAGATACGCAGTATTTT | CASSAYPNPGTDTQYF | . | TRBJ2-3 | . | TRBV9
TGCGCCAGCAGCTTGGTTCCGTATCTAGGTACCGGGGAGCTGTTTTTT | CASSLVPYLGTGELFF | few | TRBJ2-2 | . | TRBV5-1
TGTGCCAGCAGTACCCGACTAGCAGTCACTTCTCGGGCAGATACGCAGTATTTT | CASSTRLAVTSRADTQYF | few | TRBJ2-3 | TRBD2 | TRBV28
TGTGCCAGCAGCTGGGGACAGGGCAGTCGTTTAGAGACCCAGTACTTC | CASSWGQGSRLETQYF | . | TRBJ2-5 | TRBD1 | TRBV5-8
TGCGCCAGCAGCCAATCCCCGGGACAGCTCCAGCGCTCCTATGGCTACACCTTC | CASSQSPGQLQRSYGYTF | . | TRBJ1-2 | TRBD1 | TRBV4-1
TGTGCCAGCAGTTTATCCCGGACTAGTTTTCTTTACGAGCAGTACTTC | CASSLSRTSFLYEQYF | . | TRBJ2-7 | TRBD2 | TRBV27
TGCGCCAGCAGCGTTGTAGCGGGAGGGGCCTACGAGCAGTACTTC | CASSVVAGGAYEQYF | . | TRBJ2-7 | TRBD2 | TRBV5-1
TGTGCCAGCAGGGATTCCGGGCAGCCCCAGCATTTT | CASRDSGQPQHF | . | TRBJ1-5 | . | TRBV12-3/TRBV12-4
TGCGCCAGCAGCCAAGTCGGAAGGGGGCCTCAGCCCCAGCATTTT | CASSQVGRGPQPQHF | . | TRBJ1-5 | TRBD1 | TRBV4-1
TGTGCCAGCAGCCATGCGGAGCCCTACAATGAGCAGTTCTTC | CASSHAEPYNEQFF | . | TRBJ2-1 | . | TRBV3-1/TRBV3-2
TGTGCCAGCAGCGGTGCGGGGACCTACAATGAGCAGTTCTTC | CASSGAGTYNEQFF | . | TRBJ2-1 | . | TRBV4-2
TGTGCCAGCAGCTTAGGGTCAGCGGGACCCGTCGATGAGCAGTTCTTC | CASSLGSAGPVDEQFF | . | TRBJ2-1 | TRBD2 | TRBV7-9
TGTGCCAGCAGTTATCAGGGCGACCAGTACGAGCAGTACTTC | CASSYQGDQYEQYF | . | TRBJ2-7 | . | TRBV6-5
TGTGCCAGCAGTCTCGTGAGGGGACTAGCGGGAGTGAAGTCATACAATGAGCAGTTCTTC | CASSLVRGLAGVKSYNEQFF | . | TRBJ2-1 | TRBD2 | TRBV27
TGTGCCAGCAGCCTAGCGGCGCGGACAGGGGCCTACAATGAGCAGTTCTTC | CASSLAARTGAYNEQFF | . | TRBJ2-1 | TRBD1 | TRBV7-2
TGTGCCAGCTCGTACAGGGAGAATCAGCCCCAGCATTTT | CASSYRENQPQHF | few | TRBJ1-5 | . | TRBV12-3/TRBV12-4
TGTGCCAGCAGTTACATGACGGGTGATTCCTACAATGAGCAGTTCTTC | CASSYMTGDSYNEQFF | . | TRBJ2-1 | . | TRBV6-5
TGTGCCAGCCGTGGGACTGTGCGTGAGCAGTACTTC | CASRGTVREQYF | . | TRBJ2-7 | . | TRBV6-6
TGTGCCAGCAGTTCCAGGGGAAGTCAGCCCCAGCATTTT | CASSSRGSQPQHF | . | TRBJ1-5 | . | TRBV28
TGCGCCAGCAGCTCAAACCCGGGACTAGCGGGAAAATTTCGGAATGAGCAGTTCTTC | CASSSNPGLAGKFRNEQFF | . | TRBJ2-1 | TRBD2 | TRBV5-1
TGTGCCAGCAAACAGACAGGGACTAGCGGGAGGGCCTGGAATGAGCAGTTCTTC | CASKQTGTSGRAWNEQFF | . | TRBJ2-1 | TRBD2 | TRBV2
TGTGCCATCAGTGAGGACGGGAGGCCCCCAGAGACCCAGTACTTC | CAISEDGRPPETQYF | . | TRBJ2-5 | TRBD2 | TRBV10-3
TGTGCCAGCAGATTAGGCCTCGGGACAGCCCTTAACTATGGCTACACCTTC | CASRLGLGTALNYGYTF | few | TRBJ1-2 | TRBD1 | TRBV7-2
TGTGCCAGTAAGTTAATCTCTAGCGGAACCACCGGGGAGCTGTTTTTT | CASKLISSGTTGELFF | . | TRBJ2-2 | TRBD2 | TRBV19
TGCGCCAGCAGCCAAGATTTAGCGGGAGGATACAATGAGCAGTTCTTC | CASSQDLAGGYNEQFF | . | TRBJ2-1 | TRBD2 | TRBV4-1
TGTGCCGGAAGAAGGGGATTAACTAATGAAAAACTGTTTTTT | CAGRRGLTNEKLFF | . | TRBJ1-4 | . | TRBV30
TGTGCTAGTGGTTTGCTGCGGAACACTGAAGCTTTCTTT | CASGLLRNTEAFF | once | TRBJ1-1 | . | TRBV12-5
TGTGCCAGCGGATTGACGATGGGCCCTTACTCCTACAATGAGCAGTTCTTC | CASGLTMGPYSYNEQFF | . | TRBJ2-1 | . | TRBV11-2
TGCGCCAGCAGCCAAGAAGTTTCGGCGGGGGGGACCGGCGAGCAGTACTTC | CASSQEVSAGGTGEQYF | . | TRBJ2-7 | TRBD2 | TRBV4-1